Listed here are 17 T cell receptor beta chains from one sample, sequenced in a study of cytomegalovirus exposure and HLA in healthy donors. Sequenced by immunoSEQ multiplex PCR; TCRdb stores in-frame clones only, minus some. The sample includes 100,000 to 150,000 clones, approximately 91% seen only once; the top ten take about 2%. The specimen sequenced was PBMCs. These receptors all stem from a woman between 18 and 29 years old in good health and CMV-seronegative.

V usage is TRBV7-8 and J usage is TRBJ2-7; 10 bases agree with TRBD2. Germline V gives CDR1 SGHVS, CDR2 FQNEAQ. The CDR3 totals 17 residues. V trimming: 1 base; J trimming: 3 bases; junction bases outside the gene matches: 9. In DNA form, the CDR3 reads TGTGCCAGCAGCTTAGAGAGCGGGAGGGCCTCGGGCTACGAGCAGTACTTC. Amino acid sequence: CASSLESGRASGYEQYF.

The CDR3 loop is CASSPGGGSSGRDEQYF. CDR3 nucleotide sequence: TGTGCCAGCAGTCCAGGAGGGGGCTCTAGCGGGAGGGACGAGCAGTACTTC. The rearrangement links TRBV28 to TRBJ2-7, with 12 bases aligning to TRBD2. With V trimmed by 5 bases and J by 5 bases, 13 bases remained unmatched. The germline gives CDR1 MDHEN, CDR2 SYDVKM. The CDR3 loop spans 17 amino acids.

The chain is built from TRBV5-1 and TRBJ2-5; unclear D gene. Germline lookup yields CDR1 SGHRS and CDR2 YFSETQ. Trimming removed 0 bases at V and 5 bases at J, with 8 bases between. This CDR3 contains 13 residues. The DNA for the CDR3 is TGCGCCAGCAGCTTGGGTGGCCCTGAGACCCAGTACTTC. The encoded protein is CASSLGGPETQYF. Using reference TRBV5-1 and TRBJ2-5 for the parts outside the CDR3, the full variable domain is KAGVTQTPRYLIKTRGQQVTLSCSPISGHRSVSWYQQTPGQGLQFLFEYFSETQRNKGNFPGRFSGRQFSNSRSEMNVSTLELGDSALYLCASSLGGPETQYFGPGTRLLVL.

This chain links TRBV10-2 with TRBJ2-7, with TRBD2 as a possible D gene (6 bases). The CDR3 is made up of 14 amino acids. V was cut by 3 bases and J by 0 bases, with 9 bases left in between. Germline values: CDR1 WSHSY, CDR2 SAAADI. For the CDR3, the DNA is TGCGCCAGCAGTGACCAGGACTACTCCTACGAGCAGTACTTC. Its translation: CASSDQDYSYEQYF.

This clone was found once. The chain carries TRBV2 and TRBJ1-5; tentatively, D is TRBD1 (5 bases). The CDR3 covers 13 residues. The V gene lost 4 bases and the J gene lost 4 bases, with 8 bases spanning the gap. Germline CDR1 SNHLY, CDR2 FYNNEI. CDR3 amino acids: CASSGQLNQPQHF. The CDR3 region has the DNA TGTGCCAGCAGTGGACAGCTAAATCAGCCCCAGCATTTT.

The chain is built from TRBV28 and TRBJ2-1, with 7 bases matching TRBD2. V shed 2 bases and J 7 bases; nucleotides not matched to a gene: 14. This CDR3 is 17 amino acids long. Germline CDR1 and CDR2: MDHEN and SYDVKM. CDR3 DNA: TGTGCCAGCAGTTTAAATCTGGGGTCTAGCGGCGGAAATGAGCAGTTCTTC. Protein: CASSLNLGSSGGNEQFF.

The CDR3 loop reads CASSLYETGRYEQYF. In DNA form, the CDR3 reads TGTGCCAGCAGTTTATACGAGACAGGGAGGTACGAGCAGTACTTC. The chain employs TRBV28 and TRBJ2-7; tentative D call: TRBD1 (7 bases). CDR1 and CDR2 from the germline V gene are MDHEN and SYDVKM. V was clipped by 1 base and J by 4 bases, with 14 bases between them. This CDR3 region has 15 residues.

CDR3 sequence: CASTRGQLNTEAFF. The CDR3 region has the DNA TGTGCCAGCACCCGGGGACAGCTGAACACTGAAGCTTTCTTT. J is TRBJ1-1 and V is TRBV2, with 7 bases lining up with TRBD1. The CDR3 length is 14 residues. V shed 7 bases and J 0 bases; nucleotides not matched to a gene: 5. Germline-derived CDR1 and CDR2 are SNHLY and FYNNEI.

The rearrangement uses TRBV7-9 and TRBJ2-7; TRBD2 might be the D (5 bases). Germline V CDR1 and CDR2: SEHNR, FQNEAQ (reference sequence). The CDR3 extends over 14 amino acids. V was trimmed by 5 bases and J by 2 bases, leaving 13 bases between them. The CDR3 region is CASSSGRRAYEQYF. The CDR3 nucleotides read TGTGCCAGCAGCAGCGGACGGCGAGCCTACGAGCAGTACTTC. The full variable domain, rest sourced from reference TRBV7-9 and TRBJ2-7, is DTGVSQNPRHKITKRGQNVTFRCDPISEHNRLYWYRQTLGQGPEFLTYFQNEAQLEKSRLLSDRFSAERPKGSFSTLEIQRTEQGDSAMYLCASSSGRRAYEQYFGPGTRLTVT.

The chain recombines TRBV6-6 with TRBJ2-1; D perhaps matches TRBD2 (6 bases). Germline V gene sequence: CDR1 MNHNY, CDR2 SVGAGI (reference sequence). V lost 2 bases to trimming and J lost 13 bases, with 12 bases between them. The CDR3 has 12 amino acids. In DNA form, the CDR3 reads TGTGCCAGCAGTTACGAGGCGGGACTCCAGTTCTTC. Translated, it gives CASSYEAGLQFF.

This chain's CDR3 is CASSPIEGNEQYF. The DNA for the CDR3 is TGTGCCAGCAGCCCGATCGAGGGTAACGAGCAGTACTTC. The V and J genes are TRBV7-9 and TRBJ2-7; the D gene is possibly TRBD2 (5 bases). Germline CDR1 SEHNR, CDR2 FQNEAQ (reference sequence). This CDR3 has 13 residues. Trimming pared 5 bases from V and 5 bases from J, leaving 13 bases between.

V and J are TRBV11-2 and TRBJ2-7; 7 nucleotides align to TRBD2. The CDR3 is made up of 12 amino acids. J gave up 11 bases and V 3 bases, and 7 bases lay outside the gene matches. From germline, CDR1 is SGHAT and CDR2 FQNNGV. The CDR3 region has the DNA TGTGCCAGCAGCTTTGGGGGGGAGGCGGAGTACTTC. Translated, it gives CASSFGGEAEYF.

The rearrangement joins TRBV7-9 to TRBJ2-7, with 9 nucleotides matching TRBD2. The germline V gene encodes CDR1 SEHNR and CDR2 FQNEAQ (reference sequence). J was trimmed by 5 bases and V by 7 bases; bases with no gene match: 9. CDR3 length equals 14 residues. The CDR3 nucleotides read TGTGCCAGCACCATTAGCGGGAGCCAGGACGAGCAGTACTTC. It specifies CASTISGSQDEQYF. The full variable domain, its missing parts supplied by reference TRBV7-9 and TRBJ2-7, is DTGVSQNPRHKITKRGQNVTFRCDPISEHNRLYWYRQTLGQGPEFLTYFQNEAQLEKSRLLSDRFSAERPKGSFSTLEIQRTEQGDSAMYLCASTISGSQDEQYFGPGTRLTVT.

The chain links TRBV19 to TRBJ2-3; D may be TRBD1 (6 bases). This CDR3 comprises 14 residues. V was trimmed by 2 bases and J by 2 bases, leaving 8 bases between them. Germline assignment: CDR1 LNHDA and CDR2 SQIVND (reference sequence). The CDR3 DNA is TGTGCCAGTAGTATATGGGGACACACAGATACGCAGTATTTT. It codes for CASSIWGHTDTQYF.

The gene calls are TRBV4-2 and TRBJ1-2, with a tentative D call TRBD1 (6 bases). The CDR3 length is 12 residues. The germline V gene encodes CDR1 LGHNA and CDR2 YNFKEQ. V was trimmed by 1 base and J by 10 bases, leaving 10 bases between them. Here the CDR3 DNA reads TGTGCCAGCAGCCAAGTTGGACAGAACTACACCTTC. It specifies CASSQVGQNYTF.

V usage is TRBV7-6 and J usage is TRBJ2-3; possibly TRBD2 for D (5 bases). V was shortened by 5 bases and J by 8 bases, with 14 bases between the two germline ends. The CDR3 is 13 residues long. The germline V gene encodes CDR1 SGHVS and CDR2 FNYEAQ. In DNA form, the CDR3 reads TGTGCCAGCAGCGAGAGCGGCCTAGGTACGCAGTATTTT. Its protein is CASSESGLGTQYF.

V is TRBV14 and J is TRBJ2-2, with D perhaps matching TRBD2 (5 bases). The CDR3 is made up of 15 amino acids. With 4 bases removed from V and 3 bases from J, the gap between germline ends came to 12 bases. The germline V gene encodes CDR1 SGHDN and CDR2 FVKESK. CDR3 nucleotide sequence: TGTGCCAGCAGCCCCTGGAGGTGGGACACCGGGGAGCTGTTTTTT. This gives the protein CASSPWRWDTGELFF.